These T cell receptor beta chains were read from a single sample in a study of blood T cell repertoires in COVID-19. Method: immunoSEQ multiplex PCR; TCRdb's copy keeps in-frame clones and lacks some. The sample lists about 310,000 clones; around 87% were seen once. What was sequenced was peripheral blood. The receptor source for this set is a man aged 50-60 years with active or convalescent COVID-19. Each CDR3 is given with its conserved first and last residue. The order of the fields is D gene, J gene, clone size, V gene, CDR3 DNA, CDR3 protein. A D gene is named only where the DNA matches it firmly. Not every row has a clone size; where given, it reads once, few, many or a size class.

NA	TRBJ1-5	NA	TRBV5-1	TGCGCCAGCAGCTTGGAGGCGGGGCGTGAGCCCCAGCATTTT	CASSLEAGREPQHF
NA	TRBJ2-5	NA	TRBV18	TGTGCCAGCTCACCACCGGCGGGACAAGAGACCCAGTACTTC	CASSPPAGQETQYF
TRBD2	TRBJ2-2	NA	TRBV7-2	TGTGCCAGCAGCTTAGCGAAATGGACTAGCGGGACCGGGGAGCTGTTTTTT	CASSLAKWTSGTGELFF
NA	TRBJ2-7	NA	TRBV1	TGCACCAGCAGCCAAGATGGGACTAGCGGAACCTACGAGCAGTACTTC	CTSSQDGTSGTYEQYF
TRBD1	TRBJ1-6	NA	TRBV6-5	TGTGCCAGCAGTTACTGGACAGGGGGTAATTCACCCCTCCACTTT	CASSYWTGGNSPLHF
TRBD1	TRBJ2-1	NA	TRBV5-1	TGCGCCAGCAGCTCAGGACAGGGGTCCTACAATGAGCAGTTCTTC	CASSSGQGSYNEQFF
NA	TRBJ2-7	NA	TRBV18	TGTGCCAGCTCACCAAAAGGGGGACAGGGACTAGGCGAGCAGTACTTC	CASSPKGGQGLGEQYF
TRBD1	TRBJ2-7	NA	TRBV6-1	TGTGCCAGCAGTGAAGTAGGGACAGGGAATCCCTACGAGCAGTACTTC	CASSEVGTGNPYEQYF
NA	TRBJ1-2	NA	TRBV6-5	TGTGCCAGCAGGGTTGCCCAGGTCCAAGGCTACACCTTC	CASRVAQVQGYTF
TRBD1	TRBJ1-1	many	TRBV7-3	TGTGCCAGCAGCTTAAAGACAGGGAAGGACACTGAAGCTTTCTTT	CASSLKTGKDTEAFF
TRBD1	TRBJ1-5	many	TRBV7-9	TGTGCCAGCAGCCCCCAGGGGGCGGGCAATCAGCCCCAGCATTTT	CASSPQGAGNQPQHF
NA	TRBJ2-3	NA	TRBV12-3/TRBV12-4	TGTGCCAGCAGCCGATTCGACTTAGATACGCAGTATTTT	CASSRFDLDTQYF
NA	TRBJ1-1	NA	TRBV7-2	TGTGCCAGCAGCTTAGTAGGGTTCAGGGGATCTGAAGCTTTCTTT	CASSLVGFRGSEAFF
NA	TRBJ1-1	NA	TRBV2	TGTGCCAGCAGTGAAGACAGCTACACTGAAGCTTTCTTT	CASSEDSYTEAFF
TRBD2	TRBJ2-3	NA	TRBV10-3	TGTGCCATCAGTTTGCGGGAGGGCCCAGATACGCAGTATTTT	CAISLREGPDTQYF
TRBD1	TRBJ2-3	NA	TRBV7-9	TGTGCCAGCAGCTTCCCCGGGACAGGGATGGCAGATACGCAGTATTTT	CASSFPGTGMADTQYF
TRBD2	TRBJ2-7	NA	TRBV2	TGTGCCAGCAGGGCGACTAGCGCCGAGCAGTACTTC	CASRATSAEQYF
TRBD1	TRBJ2-7	NA	TRBV2	TGTGCCAGCAGTGAAGAGACAGGGGGCGAGCAGTACTTC	CASSEETGGEQYF
NA	TRBJ2-1	NA	TRBV5-1	TGCGCCAGCAGCTTGGCCGGGGGCAATGAGCAGTTCTTC	CASSLAGGNEQFF
NA	TRBJ2-5	NA	TRBV6-5	TGTGCCAGCAGCCCCGGGGTGGAGGAGACCCAGTACTTC	CASSPGVEETQYF
NA	TRBJ1-4	NA	TRBV4-1	TGCGCCAGCAGCCAGTCTTCGGGATTCCGTCTAGCACCTAATGAAAAACTGTTTTTT	CASSQSSGFRLAPNEKLFF
TRBD2	TRBJ2-7	NA	TRBV7-2	TGTGCCAGCAGCTTAGTAGCGGGGTCCTACGAGCAGTACTTC	CASSLVAGSYEQYF
NA	TRBJ1-5	NA	TRBV4-1	TGCGCCAGCAGCTACTTATTGAATCAGCCCCAGCATTTT	CASSYLLNQPQHF
TRBD2	TRBJ2-1	NA	TRBV24-1	TGTGCCACCAGTGACCTTCTAGCGGGAGGGTACAATGAGCAGTTCTTC	CATSDLLAGGYNEQFF
NA	TRBJ1-5	NA	TRBV7-8	TGTGCCAGCAGCTTAGGGGTCAGCCTGAGGTCTCAGCCCCAGCATTTT	CASSLGVSLRSQPQHF
NA	TRBJ2-3	NA	TRBV18	TGTGCCAGCTCACCAAGCCTAACAGATACGCAGTATTTT	CASSPSLTDTQYF
NA	TRBJ2-3	once	TRBV29-1	TGCAGCGTCTTAGGTAGCGTGAGAGGATCAGATACGCAGTATTTT	CSVLGSVRGSDTQYF
TRBD2	TRBJ2-3	NA	TRBV13	TGTGCCAGCAGCCGACTAGCTACTTACACAGATACGCAGTATTTT	CASSRLATYTDTQYF
TRBD1	TRBJ1-2	NA	TRBV6-5	TGTGCCAGCAGAGGCGACAGGGGGCGCCTCGGGGGCTACACCTTC	CASRGDRGRLGGYTF
NA	TRBJ2-1	NA	TRBV3-1/TRBV3-2	TGTGCCAGCAGCCAAGATTGGCTCAGTCCCTACAATGAGCAGTTCTTC	CASSQDWLSPYNEQFF
NA	TRBJ1-3	NA	TRBV18	TGTGCCAGCTCACCGACCTCCTTGAACAGGGCTGTTGGAAACACCATATATTTT	CASSPTSLNRAVGNTIYF
TRBD1	TRBJ1-2	NA	TRBV28	TGTGCCAGCAGACCTATGACAGGGTCAGGAGGCTATGGCTACACCTTC	CASRPMTGSGGYGYTF
NA	TRBJ1-2	few	TRBV30	TGTGCCTGGAGCCCAGGGGTATCCCCATATGGCTACACCTTC	CAWSPGVSPYGYTF
TRBD2	TRBJ2-5	NA	TRBV28	TGTGCCAGCAGTTTACCGGATAGTAGCGGGAGAGAGACCCAGTACTTC	CASSLPDSSGRETQYF
NA	TRBJ2-5	NA	TRBV7-9	TGTGCCAGCAGCCACGTCGAGAGAAAGTTGGAAGAGACCCAGTACTTC	CASSHVERKLEETQYF
TRBD2	TRBJ2-2	NA	TRBV11-2	TGTGCCAGCACCCCGTCGGGGGGGGCATACACCGGGGAGCTGTTTTTT	CASTPSGGAYTGELFF
NA	TRBJ1-2	NA	TRBV5-1	TGCGCCAGCAGCTTGTGGGCAGACACTAACTATGGCTACACCTTC	CASSLWADTNYGYTF